The 6 T cell receptor beta chains below come from one sample, sequenced in a study of shared clonotypes between healthy human individuals. Repertoires were generated with immunoSEQ multiplex PCR, while TCRdb's copy carries only in-frame clones and drops some. The table records about half a million clones, roughly 85% of them present only once. Source material: PBMCs. Source of these receptors: a woman aged 40 to 50 in good health. Some clones in this sample may be carry-over from other donors' samples.

This clone was seen only a few times. The genes are TRBV10-3 and TRBJ2-2; the D is unclear. Germline V CDR1 and CDR2: ENHRY, SYGVKD. The V and J ends lost 3 bases and 5 bases respectively, with 1 base between them. The CDR3 has 11 residues. The CDR3 region is CAISDTGELFF. The CDR3 nucleotides read TGTGCCATCAGTGATACCGGGGAGCTGTTTTTT.

The CDR3 sequence is CATSRDLAASTDTQYF. The CDR3 DNA sequence: TGTGCCACCAGCAGAGATCTAGCAGCTAGCACAGATACGCAGTATTTT. The V and J genes are TRBV15 and TRBJ2-3; D might be TRBD2 (5 bases). There are 16 residues in the CDR3. Germline assignment: CDR1 LNHNV and CDR2 YYDKDF (reference sequence). V was shortened by 0 bases and J by 0 bases, with 10 bases between the two germline ends.

The chain is built from TRBV10-3 and TRBJ2-1; 7 bases line up with TRBD2. V shed 2 bases and J 7 bases; nucleotides not matched to a gene: 8. The V gene's germline CDR1 is ENHRY and CDR2 SYGVKD. The CDR3 is 15 amino acids. The CDR3 reads CAISEGRAGKNEQFF. CDR3 DNA sequence: TGTGCCATCAGTGAGGGGAGGGCAGGGAAGAATGAGCAGTTCTTC.

The V call is TRBV6-5, the J call TRBJ1-2, with D perhaps TRBD1 (6 bases). Between the trimmed V and J ends, which lost 0 bases and 4 bases, there was a span of 15 bases. Germline V lookup: CDR1 MNHEY, CDR2 SVGAGI. The CDR3 contains 16 residues. The CDR3 DNA reads TGTGCCAGCAGTTACTCAATCCTAGGACAGAGCTATGGCTACACCTTC. Its protein is CASSYSILGQSYGYTF.

This clone has a handful of counts. This rearrangement joins TRBV5-6 to TRBJ2-5; maybe TRBD2 (6 bases). The germline V and J ends were trimmed by 0 bases and 3 bases, with 12 bases remaining between them. Germline CDR1 reads SGHDT; CDR2 reads YYEEEE. The CDR3 has 15 amino acids. The CDR3 bases are TGTGCCAGCAGCTTGGCGGGGGATGTCAAAGAGACCCAGTACTTC. Its protein product is CASSLAGDVKETQYF.

This clone turned up a few times. Other DNA sequences from this sample encode an identical CDR3 as well. The rearrangement uses TRBV29-1 and TRBJ2-3, with a tentative D call TRBD1 (5 bases). V lost 3 bases, J lost 1 base, and 8 bases lay in between. CDR1 is SQVTM and CDR2 is ANQGSEA in the germline V gene. The CDR3 runs 13 residues. The CDR3 region has the DNA TGCAGCGTTGAGGAAGGGGGCACAGATACGCAGTATTTT. Translation: CSVEEGGTDTQYF.